This T cell receptor beta chain derives from a study of shared clonotypes between healthy human individuals. Study-wide points: Non-shared clonotypes displayed generation probabilities falling below those of clonotypes present in all four donors.

Points on this clone: Its target is not known.

Looked up from germline, CDR1 is KGHSH and CDR2 is LQKENI. There are 15 residues in the CDR3. V dropped 3 bases and J dropped 6 bases, with 15 bases sitting between them. The method was immunoSEQ multiplex PCR; TCRdb's version includes in-frame clones alone and lacks a portion of them. The sample lists 1.5 million to 2.5 million clones; 85% to 95% were seen once. Only CD45RO-negative cells positively selected for CCR7 counted as naive CD8 cells, so terminally differentiated effector memory CD45RA+ cells were excluded. The TCR sequence derives from a man aged 18-30 years in good health. Sequenced material: naive CD8+ T cells sorted from blood. This chain connects TRBV18 to TRBJ2-1, with D possibly TRBD2 on 5 matching bases. CDR3 DNA sequence: TGTGCCAGCTCACCCGGCCACCCGGCGGGCAATGAGCAGTTCTTC. It encodes CASSPGHPAGNEQFF.